The 9 T cell receptor beta chains below all came from one sample that was sequenced in a study of blood T cells in healthy people across ages. A sample-barcoded 5' primer and a J-beta primer mix were used in a second PCR of about 7 to 12 cycles. TCRdb used MiXCR to reprocess the 5' RACE reads, holding one entry per CDR3 protein. Among around 1,800,000 distinct CDR3 sequences listed, around 40% were seen once. The sequencing input was blood. All receptors derive from a human donor in good health.

This clonotype was counted between two and nine times. This chain uses TRBV12-3 or TRBV12-4 with TRBJ1-2; TRBD1 might be the D (5 bases). The CDR3 is 12 residues long. The ends were cut back, 6 bases at V and 12 bases at J, with 17 bases in the middle. This chain's CDR3 is CASSRRDAGNTF. The CDR3, as DNA: TGTGCCAGCAGCCGCCGGGACGCCGGTAACACCTTC.

This clonotype was counted once. This rearrangement joins TRBV7-9 to TRBJ1-2; 7 nucleotides align to TRBD1. The CDR3 contains 14 residues. The J segment lost 11 bases and the V segment lost 1 base, leaving 10 bases of the junction unmatched. Germline V gene lookup returns CDR1 SEHNR and CDR2 FQNEAQ (reference sequence). The CDR3 region is CASSLGGQPSRYTF. As DNA, the CDR3 is TGTGCCAGCAGCTTAGGGGGACAGCCCAGTCGATACACCTTC.

This clonotype was seen a few times. CDR3 nucleotide sequence: TGCAGCGTTGAAGTGGGTAGGGGGCAGGGTGGCTACACCTTC. Encoded protein: CSVEVGRGQGGYTF. The rearrangement joins TRBV29-1 to TRBJ1-2; 7 bases line up with TRBD1. V was clipped by 1 base and J by 7 bases; unmatched bases: 9. The germline CDR1 and CDR2 sequences are SQVTM and ANQGSEA. CDR3 size: 14 residues.

This chain joins TRBV7-9 and TRBJ1-1, with 7 bases that match TRBD1. The CDR3 has 17 residues. V trimming: 5 bases; J trimming: 0 bases; junction bases outside the gene matches: 12. Germline values: CDR1 SEHNR, CDR2 FQNEAQ (reference sequence). CDR3 DNA sequence: TGTGCCAGCAGCGATCACCCGGACAGGCCCATGAACACTGAAGCTTTCTTT. It translates to CASSDHPDRPMNTEAFF. The complete variable domain, with remaining parts taken from reference TRBV7-9 and TRBJ1-1, reads DTGVSQNPRHKITKRGQNVTFRCDPISEHNRLYWYRQTLGQGPEFLTYFQNEAQLEKSRLLSDRFSAERPKGSFSTLEIQRTEQGDSAMYLCASSDHPDRPMNTEAFFGQGTRLTVV.

This clonotype was found a few times. The CDR3 here is CASSYLAGNYNEQFF. The CDR3 DNA sequence: TGTGCCAGCAGCTACCTAGCGGGGAACTACAATGAGCAGTTCTTC. This sequence joins TRBV7-2 and TRBJ2-1, with TRBD2 matching 9 bases. The germline V gene has CDR1 SGHTA and CDR2 FQGNSA. This CDR3 is 15 amino acids long. J gave up 3 bases and V 4 bases, and 4 bases lay outside the gene matches.

The rearrangement links TRBV27 to TRBJ2-2; D gene unclear. Germline-derived CDR1 and CDR2 are MNHEY and SMNVEV (reference sequence). The V end lost 3 bases, the J end lost 2 bases, and 7 bases lay between the germline ends. CDR3 length equals 14 residues. The CDR3 bases are TGTGCCAGCAGTTTGAAAACAAACACCGGGGAGCTGTTTTTT. This codes for CASSLKTNTGELFF.

Concerning this clonotype: The junction and the germline gene differ at one end; a read error may be behind it. The chain combines TRBV15 with TRBJ1-2; D unclear. Per the germline V gene, CDR1 is LNHNV and CDR2 is YYDKDF (reference sequence). There are 14 residues in the CDR3. CDR3 coding DNA: TGTGCCTCCAGCAGAGAGGTCACGGACTATGGCTACACCTTC. It encodes CASSREVTDYGYTF.

The table lists this clonotype with a few counts. This chain uses TRBV5-1 with TRBJ1-5; no firm D call. The V end was cut by 4 bases, the J end by 2 bases, with 7 bases between. Germline CDR1 is SGHRS and CDR2 is YFSETQ. The CDR3 extends over 13 amino acids. The CDR3 loop is CASSGDGNQPQHF. DNA of the CDR3: TGCGCCAGCAGCGGCGACGGCAATCAGCCCCAGCATTTT.

The V gene is TRBV30, the J gene TRBJ1-2; D is uncertain. The germline V gene has CDR1 GTSNPN and CDR2 SVGIG (reference sequence). V gave up 4 bases and J gave up 2 bases, with 2 bases separating them. The CDR3 has 10 residues. CDR3 residues: CAWKNYGYTF. CDR3 nucleotide sequence: TGTGCCTGGAAGAACTATGGCTACACCTTC.